A single sample gave rise to the 19 T cell receptor beta chains below, sequenced in a study of control samples from healthy donors and cancer patients. TCRdb keeps only in-frame clones here, not all; method: immunoSEQ multiplex PCR. The sample has more than 60,000 clones; around 90% are singletons. Sequencing was carried out using PBMCs. Receptor source: a woman in her forties or fifties with colorectal cancer.

The chain recombines TRBV30 with TRBJ2-1, with D possibly being TRBD1 (6 bases). This CDR3 spans 16 amino acids. CDR1 and CDR2 (germline): GTSNPN, SVGIG (reference sequence). The V end lost 2 bases, the J end lost 9 bases, and 23 bases lay between the germline ends. Here the CDR3 reads CAWSYRDRSPDSEQFF. The CDR3, as DNA: TGTGCCTGGAGTTACAGGGACCGCTCACCGGACAGTGAGCAGTTCTTC.

The chain couples TRBV30 to TRBJ2-5; perhaps TRBD2 as D (5 bases). CDR1 and CDR2 (germline): GTSNPN, SVGIG (reference sequence). The germline V and J ends were trimmed by 6 bases and 2 bases, with 10 bases remaining between them. This CDR3 has 12 residues. Written as DNA, the CDR3 is TGTGCCTGCGCAGCGGATCAAGAGACCCAGTACTTC. This translates into CACAADQETQYF.

This clone was observed a handful of times. V gene TRBV12-3 or TRBV12-4 combines with J gene TRBJ2-1; the D gene is possibly TRBD2 (6 bases). V was cut by 3 bases and J by 9 bases, with 12 bases left in between. This CDR3 spans 13 amino acids. The CDR3 spells CASSFRDSGEQFF. Here the CDR3 DNA reads TGTGCCAGCAGTTTCAGGGACTCCGGTGAGCAGTTCTTC.

V is TRBV7-2 and J is TRBJ1-6; 8 bases are a match to TRBD1. Germline lookup yields CDR1 SGHTA and CDR2 FQGNSA. The length of the CDR3 is 16 residues. Trimming at V came to 5 bases and at J to 8 bases, leaving 11 bases not matched to a gene. CDR3 bases: TGTGCCAGCAGCCCTTACGGCGGGACAGGTTATTCACCCCTCCACTTT. Amino acids: CASSPYGGTGYSPLHF.

The chain joins TRBV6-2 or TRBV6-3 to TRBJ1-2, with a possible D match to TRBD1 (6 bases). V dropped 0 bases and J dropped 8 bases, with 10 bases sitting between them. The CDR3 is 13 residues long. The germline V gene encodes CDR1 MNHEY and CDR2 SVGEGT. This chain's CDR3 is CASSYSKGGGYTF. DNA for the CDR3: TGTGCCAGCAGTTACTCGAAGGGGGGAGGCTACACCTTC.

The chain uses TRBV2 and TRBJ2-3, with TRBD2 matching over 11 bases. V trimming: 6 bases; J trimming: 2 bases; junction bases outside the gene matches: 4. CDR3 size: 15 residues. From germline, CDR1 is SNHLY and CDR2 FYNNEI. CDR3 bases: TGTGCCAGCAGAGCTAGCGGGGGGCCCACAGATACGCAGTATTTT. The encoded protein is CASRASGGPTDTQYF.

This clone was detected once. The CDR3 loop reads CASSSLSVTGAQYV. For the CDR3, the DNA is TGTGCCAGCAGCTCCCTGTCCGTGACAGGGGCCCAGTACGTC. The chain combines TRBV7-8 with TRBJ2-7, with 8 bases identical to TRBD1. Looked up from germline, CDR1 is SGHVS and CDR2 is FQNEAQ. V was pared by 4 bases and J by 10 bases, with 12 bases of the junction left unmatched. CDR3 size: 14 residues.

The J gene is TRBJ1-5, the V gene TRBV6-5; no firm D call. V lost 9 bases, J lost 5 bases, and 14 bases lay in between. This CDR3 is built from 13 residues. Germline CDR1 is MNHEY and CDR2 is SVGAGI. The CDR3: CASSGLLYQPQHF. Here the CDR3 DNA reads TGTGCCAGTAGCGGCTTACTTTATCAGCCCCAGCATTTT.

The genes are TRBV6-2 or TRBV6-3 and TRBJ2-7, with D possibly matching TRBD2 (5 bases). CDR1 and CDR2 from the germline V gene are MNHEY and SVGEGT. This CDR3 has 15 amino acids. Trimming removed 4 bases at V and 3 bases at J, with 16 bases between. For the CDR3, the DNA is TGTGCCAGCAGTTCCACTAGTTTAGCCCACTACGAGCAGTACGTC. Amino acid sequence: CASSSTSLAHYEQYV.

The rearrangement links TRBV5-5 to TRBJ2-2; D possibly corresponds to TRBD2 (6 bases). The V gene's germline CDR1 is SGHKS and CDR2 YYEKEE (reference sequence). The V gene lost 1 base and the J gene lost 0 bases, with 7 bases spanning the gap. The CDR3 consists of 15 residues. The DNA of the CDR3 is TGTGCCAGCAGCTTGCGGGACTCGAACACCGGGGAGCTGTTTTTT. Protein: CASSLRDSNTGELFF.

The chain is built from TRBV4-1 and TRBJ2-3, with 8 positions matching TRBD2. The V segment lost 1 base and the J segment 6 bases; nucleotides outside the gene matches: 15. Germline CDR1 reads MGHRA; CDR2 reads YSYEKL. CDR3 length: 18 amino acids. The CDR3 is CASSQASSAGGPQDTQYF. CDR3 in DNA: TGCGCCAGCAGCCAAGCCTCTTCGGCGGGGGGTCCCCAGGATACGCAGTATTTT.

This chain connects TRBV13 to TRBJ1-3; no clear D gene. Germline V gene data show CDR1 as PRHDT and CDR2 as FYEKMQ (reference sequence). The CDR3 runs to 13 residues. V lost 5 bases, J lost 9 bases, and 14 bases lay in between. For the CDR3, the DNA is TGTGCCAGCAGCCTTAGTGGGAAGTCCACCATATATTTT. Translation: CASSLSGKSTIYF.

The V and J genes are TRBV25-1 and TRBJ1-3; D gene uncertain. The CDR3 loop spans 15 amino acids. Per germline, CDR1 MGHDK and CDR2 SYGVNS. Trimming removed 8 bases from V and 0 bases from J, with 14 bases in between. This chain's CDR3 is CASAPLGPSGNTIYF. Here the CDR3 DNA reads TGTGCCAGCGCCCCCCTCGGGCCCTCTGGAAACACCATATATTTT. Complete variable domain (other parts from reference TRBV25-1 and TRBJ1-3): EADIYQTPRYLVIGTGKKITLECSQTMGHDKMYWYQQDPGMELHLIHYSYGVNSTEKGDLSSESTVSRIRTEHFPLTLESARPSHTSQYLCASAPLGPSGNTIYFGEGSWLTVV.

V usage is TRBV7-2 and J usage is TRBJ1-4; D gene unclear. The V gene lost 2 bases and the J gene lost 5 bases, with 12 bases spanning the gap. CDR1 is SGHTA, CDR2 FQGNSA, per germline. The CDR3 is 15 amino acids. In nucleotides, the CDR3 is TGTGCCAGCAGCTTAATGGCCGGGAACAATGAAAAACTGTTTTTT. Encoded protein: CASSLMAGNNEKLFF. The full variable domain, rest sourced from reference TRBV7-2 and TRBJ1-4, is GAGVSQSPSNKVTEKGKDVELRCDPISGHTALYWYRQSLGQGLEFLIYFQGNSAPDKSGLPSDRFSAERTGGSVSTLTIQRTQQEDSAVYLCASSLMAGNNEKLFFGSGTQLSVL.

J is TRBJ1-2 and V is TRBV7-2, with 7 bases lining up with TRBD1. Germline CDR1 and CDR2: SGHTA and FQGNSA. This CDR3 contains 13 residues. V lost 4 bases to trimming and J lost 3 bases; unmatched junction nucleotides: 2. For the CDR3, the DNA is TGTGCCAGCAGCTACAGGGGATACTATGGCTACACCTTC. Protein sequence: CASSYRGYYGYTF.

The chain employs TRBV6-1 and TRBJ1-4, with TRBD1 matching over 11 bases. Per germline, CDR1 MNHNS and CDR2 SASEGT. V trimming: 1 base; J trimming: 8 bases; junction bases outside the gene matches: 3. The CDR3 extends over 15 amino acids. The CDR3, as DNA: TGTGCCAGCAGTGAAGGGGACAGGGGGAGCGAAAAACTGTTTTTT. This translates into CASSEGDRGSEKLFF.

The V call is TRBV9, the J call TRBJ1-5; TRBD1 is a possible D gene (5 bases). Trimming cost V 3 bases and J 2 bases, with 6 bases left between them. The CDR3 is 13 residues long. From germline, CDR1 is SGDLS and CDR2 YYNGEE. The CDR3 DNA sequence: TGTGCCAGCAGCGGGGGGGGCAATCAGCCCCAGCATTTT. Residues: CASSGGGNQPQHF.

The chain recombines TRBV30 with TRBJ2-7; D perhaps matches TRBD2 (7 bases). The CDR3 has 11 amino acids. Germline V CDR1 and CDR2: GTSNPN, SVGIG (reference sequence). Trimming took 8 bases from V and 7 from J, leaving 15 bases between them. This CDR3 reads CARRGAREQYV. CDR3 coding DNA: TGTGCCCGTCGGGGGGCGAGAGAGCAGTACGTC.

This chain joins TRBV6-1 and TRBJ1-2; 8 bases line up with TRBD1. After removal of 0 bases from V and 1 base from J, the junction contained 4 bases not matched to a gene. The CDR3 consists of 16 residues. Germline assignment: CDR1 MNHNS and CDR2 SASEGT. CDR3 nucleotide sequence: TGTGCCAGCAGTGAAGCGGGGACAGGTCTTAACTATGGCTACACCTTC. Its translation is CASSEAGTGLNYGYTF.